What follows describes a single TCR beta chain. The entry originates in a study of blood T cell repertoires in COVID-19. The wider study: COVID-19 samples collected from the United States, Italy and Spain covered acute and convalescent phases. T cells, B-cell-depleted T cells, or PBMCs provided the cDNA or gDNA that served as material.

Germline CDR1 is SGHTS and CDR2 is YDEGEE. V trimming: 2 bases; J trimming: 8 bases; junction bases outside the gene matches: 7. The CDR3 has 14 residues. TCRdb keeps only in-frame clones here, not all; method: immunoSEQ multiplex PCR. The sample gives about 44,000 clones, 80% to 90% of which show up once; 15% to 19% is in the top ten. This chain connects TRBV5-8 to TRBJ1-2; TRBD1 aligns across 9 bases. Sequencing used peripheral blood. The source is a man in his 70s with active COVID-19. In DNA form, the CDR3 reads TGTGCCAGCAGCTTAATGGGACAGGGCTGGGGCTACACCTTC. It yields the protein CASSLMGQGWGYTF.